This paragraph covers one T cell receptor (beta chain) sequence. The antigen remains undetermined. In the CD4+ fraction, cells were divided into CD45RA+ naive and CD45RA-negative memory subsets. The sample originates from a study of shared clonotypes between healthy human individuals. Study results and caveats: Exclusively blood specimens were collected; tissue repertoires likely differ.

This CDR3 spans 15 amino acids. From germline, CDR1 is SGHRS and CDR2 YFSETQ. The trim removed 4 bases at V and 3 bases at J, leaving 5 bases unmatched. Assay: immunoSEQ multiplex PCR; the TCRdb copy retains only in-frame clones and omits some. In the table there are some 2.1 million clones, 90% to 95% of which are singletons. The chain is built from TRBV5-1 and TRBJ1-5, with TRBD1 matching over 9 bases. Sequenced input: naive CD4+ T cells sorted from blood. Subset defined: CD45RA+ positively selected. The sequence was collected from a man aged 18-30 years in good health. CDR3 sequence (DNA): TGCGCCAGCAGCCCCGGGACAGGGTTCAATCAGCCCCAGCATTTT. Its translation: CASSPGTGFNQPQHF.